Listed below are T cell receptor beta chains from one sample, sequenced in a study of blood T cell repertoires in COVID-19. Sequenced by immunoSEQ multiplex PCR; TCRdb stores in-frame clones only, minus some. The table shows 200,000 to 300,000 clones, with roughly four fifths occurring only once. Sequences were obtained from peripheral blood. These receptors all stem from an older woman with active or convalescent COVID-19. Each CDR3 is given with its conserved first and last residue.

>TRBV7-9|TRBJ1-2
CASSAEQGYGYTF
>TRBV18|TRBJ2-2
CASSPRADFTGELFF
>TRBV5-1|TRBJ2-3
CASSLGLAFQDTQYF
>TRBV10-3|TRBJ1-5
CAISEDGGLSNQPQHF
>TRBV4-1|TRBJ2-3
CASSQVPTSGARADTQYF
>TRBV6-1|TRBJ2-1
CASSDPQRGAYNEQFF
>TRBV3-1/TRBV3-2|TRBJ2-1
CASSQDSGGPGDEQFF
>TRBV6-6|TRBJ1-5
CASSYQLRDQPQHF
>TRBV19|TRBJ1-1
CASSIKGGEAFF
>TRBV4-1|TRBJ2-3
CASSQEASGVWGTDTQYF
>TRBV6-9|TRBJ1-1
CATRTGGGTEAFF
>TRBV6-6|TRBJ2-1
CASSWTSGGADEQFF
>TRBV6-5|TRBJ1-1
CASSRIRGGTEAFF
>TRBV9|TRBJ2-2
CASSVSTNTGELFF
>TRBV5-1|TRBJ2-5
CASSETTGRLGETQYF
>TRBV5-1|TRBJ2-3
CASRPLERGGTSTQYF
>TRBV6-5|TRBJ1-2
CASSYRTDSNYGYTF
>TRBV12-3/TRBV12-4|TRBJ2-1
CASTRTGMQFF
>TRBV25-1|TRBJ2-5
CASSENEAGAQETQYF
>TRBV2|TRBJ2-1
CASSDGGVGLGEQFF
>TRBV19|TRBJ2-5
CASSIVMGGRAQETQYF
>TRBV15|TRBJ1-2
CATSRRARQANYGYTF
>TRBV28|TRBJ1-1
CASSSWTGATEAFF
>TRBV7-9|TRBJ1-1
CASSHPGGVNTEAFF
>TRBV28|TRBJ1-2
CATGRVYGYTF